What follows describes a single T cell receptor (beta chain). Researchers took RNA transcripts and amplified the TCR beta CDR3 regions from them. The HTBI set primed first-round TCR CDR3 RT-PCR. MiXCR, applied by TCRdb to the multiplex PCR reads, yields one record per CDR3 protein. Altogether around 720,000 distinct CDR3 sequences are present, 35% being singletons, with the ten largest covering more than 25%. These data belong to a study of T cells in Graves' hyperthyroidism and ophthalmopathy. CDR1 is LNHNV, CDR2 YYDKDF, per germline (reference sequence). CDR3 length: 13 residues. Trimming took off 2 bases at V and 2 bases at J, with 4 bases between the two ends. Exclusion criteria comprised uncontrolled infection, other autoimmune disease, pregnancy or lactation. Each diagnosis drew on symptoms, thyroxine, TRAb, thyroid ultrasound and orbital computed tomography findings.

What was sequenced was blood. This rearrangement joins TRBV15 to TRBJ1-5; D remains unclear. This TCR was recovered from a woman between 35 and 50 years old with Graves' hyperthyroidism. The CDR3 nucleotides are TGTGCCACCAGCAGACGGCGCAATCAGCCCCAGCATTTT. This codes for CATSRRRNQPQHF. Full variable domain (rest looked up from reference TRBV15 and TRBJ1-5): DAMVIQNPRYQVTQFGKPVTLSCSQTLNHNVMYWYQQKSSQAPKLLFHYYDKDFNNEADTPDNFQSRRPNTSFCFLDIRSPGLGDTAMYLCATSRRRNQPQHFGDGTRLSIL.